This passage covers 14 T cell receptor beta chains from one sample sequenced in a study of T cells in Graves' hyperthyroidism and ophthalmopathy. Amplified regions were TCR beta CDR3 sequences from RNA transcripts. Carried out on the TCR CDR3, a first-round RT-PCR used the HTBI primer set. One entry per CDR3 protein, called by TCRdb with MiXCR from the multiplex PCR reads. The sample lists some 350,000 distinct CDR3 sequences, roughly an eighth seen once, with 34% in the top ten. The sample was blood. The receptors derive from a middle-aged woman with Graves' ophthalmopathy.

This clonotype has at least ten counts. The chain carries TRBV11-2 and TRBJ2-7; tentative D call: TRBD2 (5 bases). V dropped 3 bases and J dropped 1 base, with 19 bases sitting between them. Germline CDR1 reads SGHAT; CDR2 reads FQNNGV. The CDR3 contains 17 residues. The CDR3 region is CASSFTPAHEGSYEQYF. Written as DNA, the CDR3 is TGTGCCAGCAGCTTTACGCCCGCCCATGAGGGTTCCTACGAGCAGTACTTC.

This clonotype has ten or more counts. The V and J genes are TRBV29-1 and TRBJ1-1; TRBD1 matches 7 bases. CDR1 is SQVTM and CDR2 is ANQGSEA in the germline V gene. V lost 5 bases and J lost 0; bases outside the gene matches: 6. CDR3 length: 14 residues. DNA of the CDR3: TGCAGCGTTCACAAGGGGGCGGTGAACACTGAAGCTTTCTTT. It yields the protein CSVHKGAVNTEAFF. The full variable domain, in which reference TRBV29-1 and TRBJ1-1 provide the parts outside the CDR3, is SAVISQKPSRDICQRGTSLTIQCQVDSQVTMMFWYRQQPGQSLTLIATANQGSEATYESGFVIDKFPISRPNLTFSTLTVSNMSPEDSSIYLCSVHKGAVNTEAFFGQGTRLTVV.

This clonotype was counted many times. This sequence joins TRBV20-1 and TRBJ1-4; D is possibly TRBD1 (5 bases). V was shortened by 1 base and J by 4 bases, with 13 bases between the two germline ends. The CDR3 spans 15 residues. Germline V gives CDR1 DFQATT, CDR2 SNEGSKA (reference sequence). CDR3 sequence reads: CSARVAGTNNEKLFF. The CDR3 DNA is TGCAGTGCTAGAGTTGCTGGGACGAATAATGAAAAACTGTTTTTT.

The chain combines TRBV7-9 with TRBJ1-4; the D is unclear. Germline V gives CDR1 SEHNR, CDR2 FQNEAQ (reference sequence). V lost 2 bases, J lost 8 bases, and 15 bases lay in between. The CDR3 is made up of 15 amino acids. The CDR3 nucleotides are TGTGCCAGCAGCTTATATCCGGATCCTGTGGAAAAACTGTTTTTT. It yields the protein CASSLYPDPVEKLFF.

This clonotype has a count of ten or more. The J gene is TRBJ2-5, the V gene TRBV2; D call uncertain. This CDR3 has 14 residues. Germline assignment: CDR1 SNHLY and CDR2 FYNNEI. Trimming pared 1 base from V and 9 bases from J, leaving 15 bases between. The DNA of the CDR3 is TGTGCCAGCAGTGAAGAGGTCGGCCCTTGGGCCCAGTACTTC. Protein product: CASSEEVGPWAQYF.

This sequence joins TRBV3-1 and TRBJ2-7; the D gene could be TRBD1 or TRBD2 (5 bases each). Looked up from germline, CDR1 is LGHDT and CDR2 is YNNKEL (reference sequence). The V gene lost 2 bases and the J gene lost 0 bases, with 14 bases spanning the gap. There are 16 residues in the CDR3. The CDR3 DNA reads as TGTGCCAGCAGCCAAAGGGGTAGCGCTTACTCCTACGAGCAGTACTTC. This gives the protein CASSQRGSAYSYEQYF.

The sample holds many counts of this clonotype. The chain joins TRBV3-1 to TRBJ2-3; D assignment may be TRBD1 or TRBD2 (5 bases each). CDR3 size: 18 residues. The ends were cut back, 0 bases at V and 1 base at J, with 17 bases in the middle. Germline loops: CDR1 LGHDT, CDR2 YNNKEL (reference sequence). The CDR3 DNA follows: TGTGCCAGCAGCCAAGATTTAACCCGAGGGGCTCGCACAGATACGCAGTATTTT. Its translation is CASSQDLTRGARTDTQYF.

This clonotype was detected many times. J is TRBJ2-4 and V is TRBV25-1, with D perhaps matching TRBD2 (5 bases). The CDR3 spans 12 residues. Germline CDR1 is MGHDK and CDR2 is SYGVNS. V was pared by 6 bases and J by 8 bases, with 11 bases between. The CDR3 is CASSGTGDIQYF. Here the CDR3 DNA reads TGTGCCAGCAGCGGAACCGGGGACATTCAGTACTTC.

This clonotype came up many times. The chain employs TRBV2 and TRBJ1-5; D not certain. V was shortened by 7 bases and J by 7 bases, with 20 bases between the two germline ends. The germline gives CDR1 SNHLY, CDR2 FYNNEI. This CDR3 spans 15 amino acids. This chain's CDR3 is CASTREEGKRQPQHF. The CDR3 DNA reads as TGTGCCAGCACCCGGGAGGAGGGAAAGAGGCAGCCCCAGCATTTT.

The rearrangement uses TRBV28 and TRBJ1-1; 12 bases line up with TRBD1. Looked up from germline, CDR1 is MDHEN and CDR2 is SYDVKM. The CDR3 has 21 amino acids. The ends lost 6 bases at V and 0 bases at J; junction bases unmatched: 20. The CDR3 sequence: CASSPLLLRDRGPWMNTEAFF. Here the CDR3 DNA reads TGTGCCAGCAGCCCCCTACTCCTCCGGGACAGGGGGCCCTGGATGAACACTGAAGCTTTCTTT.

This clonotype has at least ten counts. The chain joins TRBV20-1 to TRBJ1-2; no reliable D call. This CDR3 spans 14 amino acids. Trimming pared 0 bases from V and 5 bases from J, leaving 13 bases between. CDR1 and CDR2 (germline): DFQATT, SNEGSKA (reference sequence). CDR3 sequence (DNA): TGCAGTGCTAGAGATCGAGAGGGTTGGTATGGCTACACCTTC. Translated, it gives CSARDREGWYGYTF.

Many counts were recorded for this clonotype. V gene TRBV27 combines with J gene TRBJ1-2; 8 bases map to TRBD1. The ends lost 6 bases at V and 4 bases at J; junction bases unmatched: 7. This CDR3 is 14 amino acids long. Germline V gives CDR1 MNHEY, CDR2 SMNVEV (reference sequence). The CDR3 loop reads CASRQQGAGYGYTF. The CDR3 region has the DNA TGTGCCAGCAGACAGCAGGGGGCCGGCTATGGCTACACCTTC.

The V call is TRBV2, the J call TRBJ1-6; no definite D call. CDR1 and CDR2 from the germline V gene are SNHLY and FYNNEI. V was trimmed by 1 base and J by 10 bases, leaving 17 bases between them. The CDR3 is made up of 16 amino acids. CDR3 in amino acids: CASSEEVGGVGSPLHF. The CDR3 bases are TGTGCCAGCAGTGAAGAAGTAGGAGGTGTCGGGTCACCCCTCCACTTT. Variable domain in full (rest from reference TRBV2 and TRBJ1-6): EPEVTQTPSHQVTQMGQEVILRCVPISNHLYFYWYRQILGQKVEFLVSFYNNEISEKSEIFDDQFSVERPDGSNFTLKIRSTKLEDSAMYFCASSEEVGGVGSPLHFGNGTRLTVT.

The sample holds many counts of this clonotype. The V and J genes are TRBV5-6 and TRBJ1-1, with D unclear. Trimming pared 4 bases from V and 10 bases from J, leaving 20 bases between. Germline CDR1 and CDR2: SGHDT and YYEEEE. The CDR3 totals 14 residues. As DNA, the CDR3 is TGTGCCAGCAGCCGTGTAGTGTCGACGGCTGGAGCTTTCTTT. This encodes CASSRVVSTAGAFF.